Here is one T cell receptor (beta chain) with its context. Its antigen is still unknown. This record belongs to a study of T cell responses to AZD1222 COVID-19 vaccine. The overall study: Pooled samples include second doses given at about 4 or 12 weeks.

Sequenced by immunoSEQ multiplex PCR; TCRdb stores in-frame clones only, minus some. The table lists 100,000 to 150,000 clones, roughly 89% of them singletons. Study-wide points: Seropositive status at baseline applied to only six AZD1222 recipients.

Trimming took 3 bases from V and 5 from J, leaving 15 bases between them. CDR1 is SGHTA and CDR2 is FQGNSA in the germline V gene. This CDR3 has 15 residues. This clonotype originated in an adult in good health. Sequenced here: peripheral blood, sampled on day 0 of AZD1222 vaccination. This chain links TRBV7-2 with TRBJ2-3, with D maybe TRBD2 (7 bases). CDR3 sequence reads: CASSFGKGGGDTQYF. Here the CDR3 DNA reads TGTGCCAGCAGCTTTGGAAAAGGGGGGGGAGATACGCAGTATTTT.